This T cell receptor beta chain emerged from a study of response to subunit inactivated influenza vaccine (dated by TCRdb to the late 2010s). Concerning the study at large: The study used deep quantitative T cell receptor repertoire profiling to track responses to a trivalent subunit inactivated influenza vaccine.

Overall study results and their limits: The authors suggested that each seasonal influenza vaccination may recruit only a limited number of new T cells.

Reading from cysteine to phenylalanine, the CDR3 counts 14 amino acids. Kept here is only the CDR3 DNA, which spans 42 bases and is read in frame from base 1. V loses 2 bases of germline sequence and J loses 9 bases, and the interval between the two ends is 14 bases. The germline V gene gives CDR1 as MDHEN and CDR2 as SYDVKM. According to the study, the label for this sample's time point signals: 45 to 50 days after influenza vaccine administration. This clonotype appeared a few times. It lacks a known antigen. Nothing much larger sits one base from this clone, and base qualities are not available. The library came from RT-PCR. The run used an Illumina HiSeq 2500. TCRdb reprocessed the public reads (quality trimming at Q25 with fastp, clone calling with MiXCR) and kept in-frame beta chains. Rows are unified per CDR3 protein, each entry keeping the most common DNA and genes. Within this sample are 450,000 to 500,000 distinct CDR3 sequences, with about 10% of them counted one time only. The top ten constitute over 9.5% of the sample.

Recombination linked TRBV28 to TRBJ2-1, with the D gene uncertain. The sample in question was PBMCs from blood, obtained 45 days after vaccination. The TCR sequence derives from a man aged 50 or older who received an inactivated influenza vaccine. Donor details come from another sample of the same person, matched by shared clones. The DNA reads TGTGCCAGCAGTTTACAGGCAGGCTCAGGTGAGCAGTTCTTC. This encodes CASSLQAGSGEQFF.